The rows below give T cell receptor beta chains drawn from one sample of a study of control samples from healthy donors and cancer patients. The repertoire was sequenced with immunoSEQ multiplex PCR; TCRdb's copy has only in-frame clones and lacks some. This table holds roughly 130,000 clones, about 93% found once. Sequencing was done on a sample of PBMCs. The receptors originated from a man aged 50 or older with head and neck cancer. The CDR3 runs from the conserved cysteine through the conserved F or W. A D gene is named only where the DNA matches it firmly. Expanded clones are given a class, and other clones once, few, many or no size at all.

clone size | J gene | V gene | D gene | CDR3 DNA | CDR3 protein
once | TRBJ2-5 | TRBV19 | TRBD2 | TGTGCCAGTGAAAGCGGGGACCAAGAGACCCAGTACTTC | CASESGDQETQYF
- | TRBJ1-6 | TRBV5-6 | TRBD1 | TGTGCCAGCAGCTTGGGTCGACAGGGGGTTGATAATTCACCCCTCCACTTT | CASSLGRQGVDNSPLHF
- | TRBJ2-7 | TRBV6-5 | - | TGTGCCAGCCTCGAACCCAACACCTACGAGCAGTACTTC | CASLEPNTYEQYF
- | TRBJ2-2 | TRBV18 | - | TGTGCCAGCTCACGCACCTTAACGGGACTTTCCACCGGGGAGCTGTTTTTT | CASSRTLTGLSTGELFF
- | TRBJ1-2 | TRBV7-9 | - | TGTGCCAGCAGCAGGGACAACTATGGCTACACCTTC | CASSRDNYGYTF
- | TRBJ2-1 | TRBV9 | - | TGTGCCAGCAGCGTAGCTCGGCGGGGGCATGAGCAGTTCTTC | CASSVARRGHEQFF
- | TRBJ2-1 | TRBV5-1 | - | TGCGCCAGCAGTAGAGAAGCTTATGAGCAGTTCTTC | CASSREAYEQFF
- | TRBJ1-4 | TRBV7-9 | TRBD1 | TGTGCCAGCAGCGCCGGACAGGGGTCAGAAAAACTGTTTTTT | CASSAGQGSEKLFF
once | TRBJ2-5 | TRBV5-8 | - | TGTGCCAGCAATCGCCGAGGGGGGGCGTCCGAGGAGACCCAGTACTTC | CASNRRGGASEETQYF
few | TRBJ1-2 | TRBV5-1 | - | TGCGCCAGCAGACGGTCGGAGGGGAACTATGGCTACACCTTC | CASRRSEGNYGYTF
- | TRBJ2-3 | TRBV7-6 | - | TGTGCCAGCAGCTTAGTGCACAGGAGAACAGATACGCAGTATTTT | CASSLVHRRTDTQYF
- | TRBJ1-2 | TRBV5-4 | - | TGTGCCAGCAGCTTGGCCGGGGGAGACTATGGCTACACCTTC | CASSLAGGDYGYTF
- | TRBJ1-2 | TRBV7-9 | - | TGTGCCAGCAGCTTAGCGGGTGGCTACACCTTC | CASSLAGGYTF
- | TRBJ2-3 | TRBV6-1 | - | TGTGCCAGCAGTGAAATGACTAGTCCAGATACGCAGTATTTT | CASSEMTSPDTQYF
- | TRBJ2-5 | TRBV5-4 | - | TGTGCCAGCAGTCTTGCCCCCCGGGATCAAGAGACCCAGTACTTC | CASSLAPRDQETQYF
- | TRBJ1-2 | TRBV5-4 | - | TGTGCCAGCAGCCGTTCCGGAGCAGGGGTGGTGGAAGGCTACACCTTC | CASSRSGAGVVEGYTF
- | TRBJ2-7 | TRBV27 | TRBD1 | TGTGCCAGCAGCCCGGGGACAGGGTACGAGCAGTACTTC | CASSPGTGYEQYF
once | TRBJ2-7 | TRBV13 | TRBD2 | TGTGCCAGCTCCACGTCCGGGGACTACTCCTACGAGCAGTACTTC | CASSTSGDYSYEQYF
- | TRBJ2-5 | TRBV4-3 | - | TGCGCCAGCAGCCAAGTGAGGAATTCGGAGACCCAGTACTTC | CASSQVRNSETQYF
- | TRBJ1-2 | TRBV27 | TRBD1 | TGTGCCAGCAGGAACCGACAGGGTAACTATGGCTACACCTTC | CASRNRQGNYGYTF
- | TRBJ1-2 | TRBV30 | - | TGTGCCTGGAGTAGTGGAGCAGGGTGGTCGGGGGATGGCTACACCTTC | CAWSSGAGWSGDGYTF
- | TRBJ2-7 | TRBV3-1/TRBV3-2 | - | TGTGCCAGCAGCCATAGGGGTCCGTACGAGCAGTACTTC | CASSHRGPYEQYF
- | TRBJ2-3 | TRBV2 | - | TGTGCCAGCAAGACCCAGATTAGCGGAGATACGCAGTATTTT | CASKTQISGDTQYF
- | TRBJ2-7 | TRBV6-5 | - | TGTGCCTCGAGACAGGGCGGGGACGAGCAGTACTTC | CASRQGGDEQYF
- | TRBJ1-3 | TRBV4-3 | - | TGCGCCAGCAGCCAAGAAATTGGAAGGGGAGGAGGCTCTGGAAACACCATATATTTT | CASSQEIGRGGGSGNTIYF
- | TRBJ2-3 | TRBV11-2 | TRBD2 | TGTGCCAGCAGCTTAGGACTAGCTGATACGCAGTATTTT | CASSLGLADTQYF
- | TRBJ2-6 | TRBV19 | TRBD1 | TGTGCCAGTAGCGACAGGGGACGTCGGGCCAACGTCCTGACTTTC | CASSDRGRRANVLTF
- | TRBJ1-6 | TRBV6-2/TRBV6-3 | - | TGTGCCAGCAGTTACCCCAGAAATTCACCCCTCCACTTT | CASSYPRNSPLHF
- | TRBJ1-1 | TRBV18 | - | TGTGCCAGCTCACCTTATCAGGGGCGGAACACTGAAGCTTTCTTT | CASSPYQGRNTEAFF
- | TRBJ2-2 | TRBV19 | TRBD1 | TGTGCCAGTAGTATCACAGGGGCGCACACCGGGGAGCTGTTTTTT | CASSITGAHTGELFF
- | TRBJ1-2 | TRBV18 | - | TGTGCCAGCTCACCGAGACAGGCGAACTATGGCTACACCTTC | CASSPRQANYGYTF
- | TRBJ2-2 | TRBV11-3 | - | TGTGCCAGCAGCCCGGGAACGAAGGGGTTGCCCGGGGAGCTGTTTTTT | CASSPGTKGLPGELFF
- | TRBJ2-2 | TRBV9 | - | TGTGCCAGCAGCGCCCCCCTCACCGGGGAGCTGTTTTTT | CASSAPLTGELFF
- | TRBJ2-7 | TRBV9 | - | TGTGCCAGCAGCCCCCACAGGTTTTCAAACGAGCAGTACTTC | CASSPHRFSNEQYF
- | TRBJ2-5 | TRBV5-4 | - | TGTGCCAGCAGCTTGGTTCGCGGAGGGGGCGGGGAGACCCAGTACTTC | CASSLVRGGGGETQYF
- | TRBJ2-7 | TRBV3-1/TRBV3-2 | - | TGTGCCAGCAGCCAAGATATCGGCGAGCAGTACTTC | CASSQDIGEQYF
- | TRBJ2-5 | TRBV15 | TRBD2 | TGTGCCACCAGCAGAGTACGGGGGGGCCAAGAGACCCAGTACTTC | CATSRVRGGQETQYF
- | TRBJ1-2 | TRBV27 | TRBD1 | TGTGCCCGCAGGGGGGAGTCGGGGGGCCTCTATGGCTACACCTTC | CARRGESGGLYGYTF
- | TRBJ1-3 | TRBV9 | - | TGTGCCAGCAGCGTAGAGGCGGACTCTGGAAACACCATATATTTT | CASSVEADSGNTIYF
once | TRBJ1-2 | TRBV7-2 | - | TGTGCCAGCAGCTTAAGTGGACTAGCTAACTATGGCTACACCTTC | CASSLSGLANYGYTF
- | TRBJ1-3 | TRBV4-1 | - | TGCGCCAGCAGCCGATCACAGGGTTCTGGAAACACCATATATTTT | CASSRSQGSGNTIYF
- | TRBJ2-1 | TRBV7-3 | - | TGTGCCAGCAGCTTACCCCCGTCAGAGCAGTTCTTC | CASSLPPSEQFF
- | TRBJ2-7 | TRBV5-1 | TRBD2 | TGCGCCAGCAGCTTGACTAGCGGGACTTACGAGCAGTACTTC | CASSLTSGTYEQYF
once | TRBJ1-1 | TRBV28 | - | TGTGCCAGCAGTTTAACACAGGGACGAGCTGAAGCTTTCTTT | CASSLTQGRAEAFF
- | TRBJ2-4 | TRBV28 | - | TGTGCCAGCAGTTTACCCGGACTAGCCAAAAACATTCAGTACTTC | CASSLPGLAKNIQYF
- | TRBJ1-1 | TRBV5-1 | - | TGCGCCAGCACCCTTGAGGTGGGAAGGGACACTGAAGCTTTCTTT | CASTLEVGRDTEAFF
- | TRBJ2-5 | TRBV5-1 | - | TGCGCCAGCAGCTTGGCTTCGGGGTGGCCGCAAGAGACCCAGTACTTC | CASSLASGWPQETQYF
- | TRBJ1-5 | TRBV7-3 | - | TGTGCCAGCAGCTCTCGGGGGGGCCAGCCCCAGCATTTT | CASSSRGGQPQHF
- | TRBJ2-7 | TRBV5-8 | - | TGTGCCAGCAGCTTGAAAGGGACGAAGCGCGAGCAGTACTTC | CASSLKGTKREQYF
- | TRBJ1-1 | TRBV7-9 | TRBD1 | TGTGCCAGCGGGACAGGGGGCCGATCCTACACTGAAGCTTTCTTT | CASGTGGRSYTEAFF
- | TRBJ2-5 | TRBV29-1 | - | TGCAGCGGGGGCGGGGAGACCCAGTACTTC | CSGGGETQYF
- | TRBJ2-5 | TRBV18 | - | TGTGCCAGCTCCCGGGACGCCCAAGAGACCCAGTACTTC | CASSRDAQETQYF
once | TRBJ2-2 | TRBV6-5 | TRBD1 | TGTGCCAGCAGCTCACAGGGGGCCGGGGAGCTGTTTTTT | CASSSQGAGELFF
- | TRBJ2-5 | TRBV7-2 | - | TGTGCCAGCAGCTTACAACGGTCAGCCAGCGGAGAGACCCAGTACTTC | CASSLQRSASGETQYF
once | TRBJ2-5 | TRBV7-2 | - | TGTGCCAGCAGCTTAGTGCTATTTACCCAGTACTTC | CASSLVLFTQYF
- | TRBJ1-1 | TRBV14 | - | TGTGCCAGCAGCCATAGATTAGCCACTGAAGCTTTCTTT | CASSHRLATEAFF
- | TRBJ2-3 | TRBV5-1 | - | TGCGCCAGCAGCGCCCGGGGAGGAGATACGCAGTATTTT | CASSARGGDTQYF
few | TRBJ1-1 | TRBV25-1 | - | TGTGCCAGCAGTAAGGGGGGAAACACTGAAGCTTTCTTT | CASSKGGNTEAFF